This T cell receptor beta chain was obtained from a study of beta chain features in type 1 diabetes. Points from the study as a whole: For type 1 diabetes patients, VDJ junctions showed fewer insertions and more deletions.

Since all of the isolated RNA was reverse transcribed, expressed TCRB transcripts were what got sequenced. Sequencing used immunoSEQ multiplex PCR; TCRdb keeps in-frame clones, though not all of them. In the table there are under 550,000 clones, more than 9.5% of which are singletons. V dropped 6 bases and J dropped 0; count of bases not matched to a gene: 3. The CDR3 is 15 residues long. CDR1 is ENHRY and CDR2 is SYGVKD in the germline V gene. This clone was seen at least ten times. Its target is not known. The clonotype comes from a woman between 18 and 29 years old in good health. The specimen was naive CD4+ T cells from blood. The chain links TRBV10-3 to TRBJ2-1, with 9 bases fitting TRBD2. In DNA, the CDR3 is TGTGCCATCAGCCTTAGCGGGAGCTCCTACAATGAGCAGTTCTTC. It is translated as CAISLSGSSYNEQFF.